The 6 T cell receptor beta chains below all came from one sample that was sequenced in a study of technical replicates of blood from several donors. Only in-frame clones appear in the TCRdb table, and some are missing; sequencing was by immunoSEQ multiplex PCR. The top ten hold about 0.4% of the sample, which has more than 75,000 clones, roughly 94% seen once. Sequencing was carried out using T cells isolated from PBMCs. These receptors all come from a human donor in good health.

J is TRBJ2-3 and V is TRBV25-1, with 9 bases aligning to TRBD1. V dropped 5 bases and J dropped 1; count of bases not matched to a gene: 7. The CDR3 extends over 16 amino acids. Looked up from germline, CDR1 is MGHDK and CDR2 is SYGVNS. CDR3 bases: TGTGCCAGCAGTTCGACAGGGGGAAGGGGCACAGATACGCAGTATTTT. Protein: CASSSTGGRGTDTQYF.

Details on this clone: Germline is not matched at one junction end, which may reflect a read error. The chain employs TRBV9 and TRBJ2-3; the D gene is possibly TRBD1 (6 bases). CDR1 and CDR2 (germline): SGDLS, YYNGEE. The CDR3 runs 14 residues. CDR3 in DNA: TGTGCCAGCAACGTAGACAGGCTCACAGATACGCAGTATTTT. This gives the protein CASNVDRLTDTQYF.

The chain is built from TRBV5-4 and TRBJ1-3; D is possibly TRBD1 (5 bases). Trimming stripped 3 bases from V and 3 bases from J, with 13 bases between. Germline CDR1 reads SGHNT; CDR2 reads YYREEE (reference sequence). There are 15 residues in the CDR3. CDR3 DNA: TGTGCCAGCAGCTGGGGCAGGGAAGTTGGAAACACCATATATTTT. It specifies CASSWGREVGNTIYF.

This chain connects TRBV5-6 to TRBJ2-1; the D gene is possibly TRBD1 (6 bases). Germline V gene lookup returns CDR1 SGHDT and CDR2 YYEEEE. This CDR3 contains 16 residues. The V end was cut by 6 bases, the J end by 0 bases, with 16 bases between. CDR3 nucleotides: TGTGCCAGCAAGTTTGGACAGCTTAGCTCCTACAATGAGCAGTTCTTC. It translates to CASKFGQLSSYNEQFF.

The J gene is TRBJ1-1, the V gene TRBV5-4, with D maybe TRBD1 (5 bases). Germline CDR1 reads SGHNT; CDR2 reads YYREEE (reference sequence). This CDR3 comprises 16 residues. Trimming removed 0 bases at V and 1 base at J, with 13 bases between. CDR3 in DNA: TGTGCCAGCAGCTTGGATTCTAGAAGGGGGAACACTGAAGCTTTCTTT. This gives the protein CASSLDSRRGNTEAFF. Supplemented by reference TRBV5-4 and TRBJ1-1, the full variable domain reads ETGVTQSPTHLIKTRGQQVTLRCSSQSGHNTVSWYQQALGQGPQFIFQYYREEENGRGNFPPRFSGLQFPNYSSELNVNALELDDSALYLCASSLDSRRGNTEAFFGQGTRLTVV.

The genes are TRBV7-9 and TRBJ1-3; weak D call: TRBD1 (5 bases). The CDR3 has 15 residues. The ends were cut back, 0 bases at V and 0 bases at J, with 6 bases in the middle. The germline V gene has CDR1 SEHNR and CDR2 FQNEAQ (reference sequence). The chain's CDR3 is CASSLAGRSGNTIYF. CDR3 sequence (DNA): TGTGCCAGCAGCTTAGCGGGGCGCTCTGGAAACACCATATATTTT.